This TCR beta chain was sequenced during a study of shared clonotypes between healthy human individuals. Concerning this clone: Its antigen is as yet unknown.

In the authors' workflow: ImmunoSEQ supplied junction-only sequences lacking quality scores, so filtering was different. The table came from immunoSEQ multiplex PCR; TCRdb's copy has only in-frame clones and leaves some out. V and J calls and clone size come straight from that table; D and trimming were deduced from the DNA. The table has hundreds of thousands of clones, almost 97% seen once; the top ten hold 0.06%. CD4+ cells underwent separation, giving CD45RA+ naive and CD45RA-negative memory subsets. Study-wide results and limits: Larger estimated richness was generally recorded for naive subsets relative to memory subsets.

The sequenced material came from naive CD4+ T cells sorted from blood. Described subset: CD45RA+ positively selected. The source of this sequence is a young woman in good health.

This CDR3 is CASSLGTANYEQYF. The CDR3 coding sequence is TGCGCCAGCAGCTTGGGGACAGCAAACTACGAGCAGTACTTC. V is TRBV5-1 and J is TRBJ2-5, with D possibly TRBD1 on 6 matching bases. Near its end, the DNA agrees better with TRBJ2-7, so the J call may be wrong. This CDR3 spans 14 amino acids. Germline-derived CDR1 and CDR2 are SGHRS and YFSETQ.